This T cell receptor (beta chain) was retrieved from a study of blood T cell repertoires in COVID-19. How the authors handled the data: Amplification from reference gene primers served as the basis for estimated nucleated cell counts. Using immunoSEQ multiplex PCR, the repertoire was profiled, and TCRdb retains in-frame clones only, with some absent. For V, J and clone size, that table is used; D and trimming come from the DNA. The sample has tens of thousands of clones; around nine tenths are singletons. The CDR3 extends over 14 amino acids. Trimming stripped 3 bases from V and 1 base from J, with 7 bases between. Germline CDR1 is MDHEN and CDR2 is SYDVKM.

This clonotype originated in a man aged 50 to 59 with acute or convalescent COVID-19. Sequencing input: peripheral blood. J is TRBJ1-3 and V is TRBV28; D not certain. The CDR3, as DNA: TGTGCCAGCAGTTTGGTTCAGTCTGGAAACACCATATATTTT. It yields the protein CASSLVQSGNTIYF.